The rows below give T cell receptor beta chains drawn from one sample of a study of OX40 agonist ivuxolimab in advanced cancers. Repertoires were generated with immunoSEQ multiplex PCR, while TCRdb's copy carries only in-frame clones and drops some. The sample contains some 28,000 clones, approximately 84% of which appear only once. This specimen was CD4+ or CD8+ T cells sorted from blood, taken in a trial of the OX40 agonist ivuxolimab. These receptors all stem from an adult with an advanced solid tumor such as melanoma, head and neck, liver or kidney cancer. Each CDR3 is given with its conserved first and last residue. Each record gives: V gene, D gene, J gene, clone size, CDR3 protein, CDR3 DNA. D genes are given only for firm matches. Some rows mark clone size as missing; the rest say once, few, many or name a class of expanded clone.

TRBV4-1	-	TRBJ1-3	-	CASSQQDSGNTIYF	TGCGCCAGCAGCCAGCAGGACAGTGGAAACACCATATATTTT
TRBV5-6	-	TRBJ1-2	few	CASSGMTNYGYTF	TGTGCCAGCTCAGGGATGACTAACTATGGCTACACCTTC
TRBV7-9	-	TRBJ1-1	-	CASSPPGVPLNSEAFF	TGTGCCAGCAGCCCTCCGGGGGTCCCGCTGAACTCTGAAGCTTTCTTT
TRBV9	-	TRBJ1-2	-	CASSVDSDYGYTF	TGTGCCAGCAGCGTAGATTCAGACTATGGCTACACCTTC
TRBV27	-	TRBJ2-1	-	CASSLFRTQPLTNEQFF	TGTGCCAGCAGTTTATTTCGGACACAACCGCTTACCAATGAGCAGTTCTTC
TRBV7-9	-	TRBJ1-1	once	CASSPGGPPRTEAFF	TGTGCCAGCAGCCCCGGTGGTCCACCGAGGACTGAAGCTTTCTTT
TRBV2	-	TRBJ1-1	-	CASVGGWDTEAFF	TGTGCCAGCGTCGGAGGGTGGGACACTGAAGCTTTCTTT
TRBV10-3	-	TRBJ2-7	-	CAIRSTASEEQYF	TGTGCCATCAGGTCGACAGCCAGCGAGGAGCAGTACTTC
TRBV5-6	-	TRBJ1-2	-	CASSLSDSVIYGYTF	TGTGCCAGCAGCTTAAGTGATTCGGTAATCTATGGCTACACCTTC
TRBV7-6	-	TRBJ2-3	once	CASSYGTDTDTQYF	TGTGCCAGCAGCTACGGTACAGACACAGATACGCAGTATTTT
TRBV10-1	-	TRBJ1-1	-	CASRLSQRDTEAFF	TGCGCCAGCCGATTAAGTCAGCGGGACACTGAAGCTTTCTTT
TRBV15	-	TRBJ2-5	-	CATSRVEETQYF	TGTGCCACCAGCAGAGTAGAAGAGACCCAGTACTTC
TRBV4-1	-	TRBJ1-6	-	CASSQAPRGGLDSPLHF	TGCGCCAGCAGCCAAGCCCCCCGGGGGGGGCTGGATTCACCCCTCCACTTT
TRBV29-1	-	TRBJ2-7	-	CSVQGGGGYEQYF	TGCAGCGTTCAGGGAGGTGGTGGATACGAGCAGTACTTC
TRBV7-8	-	TRBJ1-2	-	CASSLGAREGTYGYTF	TGTGCCAGCAGCTTAGGGGCCAGGGAGGGCACGTATGGCTACACCTTC
TRBV30	-	TRBJ2-7	-	CAWSVPWGRENGQYF	TGTGCCTGGAGTGTACCCTGGGGTCGTGAGAACGGGCAGTACTTC
TRBV10-2	TRBD2	TRBJ2-5	-	CASSEQERGGWYF	TGCGCCAGCAGTGAACAAGAGCGGGGGGGCTGGTACTTC
TRBV4-2	-	TRBJ2-7	few	CASSPSGQSSYEQYF	TGTGCCAGCAGCCCGAGCGGCCAGAGCTCCTACGAGCAGTACTTC
TRBV28	-	TRBJ1-2	-	CASSLTNNYGYTF	TGTGCCAGCAGCTTAACAAATAACTATGGCTACACCTTC
TRBV2	-	TRBJ2-6	-	CASSDGGPGGANVLTF	TGTGCCAGCAGTGATGGGGGTCCCGGTGGGGCCAACGTCCTGACTTTC
TRBV7-9	TRBD2	TRBJ2-3	few	CASSSGLGLSTDTQYF	TGTGCCAGCAGCTCCGGACTAGGGCTAAGCACAGATACGCAGTATTTT
TRBV27	-	TRBJ2-7	-	CASRRTGYEQYF	TGTGCCAGCAGACGAACAGGGTACGAGCAGTACTTC
TRBV11-2	-	TRBJ1-1	-	CASSLDKGPKAFF	TGTGCCAGCAGCTTAGATAAGGGGCCGAAAGCTTTCTTT
TRBV19	TRBD1	TRBJ2-5	-	CASSMGARGPKRSQETQYF	TGTGCCAGTAGTATGGGTGCCAGGGGGCCTAAGAGGTCCCAAGAGACCCAGTACTTC
TRBV7-6	-	TRBJ2-1	-	CASRATDSWHEQFF	TGTGCCAGCAGGGCTACGGACAGCTGGCATGAGCAGTTCTTC
TRBV7-8	-	TRBJ2-7	-	CASSLLVTVGQYF	TGTGCCAGCAGCCTTCTCGTAACGGTAGGGCAGTACTTC
TRBV7-9	-	TRBJ2-5	-	CASSLKVAGRETQYF	TGTGCCAGCAGCTTAAAAGTCGCAGGGAGGGAGACCCAGTACTTC
TRBV4-1	TRBD1	TRBJ1-2	-	CASSQDGTGWNTF	TGCGCCAGCAGCCAAGACGGGACAGGGTGGAACACCTTC
TRBV10-3	-	TRBJ2-1	-	CAAGDTLYNEQFF	TGTGCCGCGGGGGACACGCTCTACAATGAGCAGTTCTTC
TRBV7-6	-	TRBJ2-5	-	CASSRPPAGQQETQYF	TGTGCCAGCAGCCGTCCCCCGGCGGGACAACAAGAGACCCAGTACTTC
TRBV9	TRBD2	TRBJ2-1	-	CASSVETSGYNEQFF	TGTGCCAGCAGCGTTGAGACTAGCGGATACAATGAGCAGTTCTTC
TRBV10-2	-	TRBJ1-2	-	CASSILDRAANYGYTF	TGCGCCAGCAGTATCCTGGACAGAGCAGCTAACTATGGCTACACCTTC
TRBV7-8	TRBD1	TRBJ1-1	-	CASSFDRGQGTEAFF	TGTGCCAGCAGCTTCGACAGGGGGCAGGGCACTGAAGCTTTCTTT
TRBV7-9	-	TRBJ2-1	-	CASSLIPLNEQFF	TGTGCCAGCAGCTTAATCCCACTCAATGAGCAGTTCTTC
TRBV19	-	TRBJ1-2	few	CASSTRRDFVSGYTF	TGTGCCAGTTCCACCCGAAGGGACTTTGTGAGTGGCTACACCTTC
TRBV28	TRBD1	TRBJ1-2	-	CASSLGQGWYGYTF	TGTGCCAGCAGTTTGGGACAGGGATGGTATGGCTACACCTTC
TRBV7-6	-	TRBJ1-6	-	CASSLESSYNSPLHF	TGTGCCAGCAGCCTTGAGAGCTCCTATAATTCACCCCTCCACTTT
TRBV25-1	TRBD2	TRBJ2-3	-	CASSIGTSLPDTQYF	TGTGCCAGCAGTATCGGGACTAGTTTACCAGATACGCAGTATTTT
TRBV19	-	TRBJ2-7	-	CASSIGAGYEQYF	TGTGCCAGTAGTATCGGTGCAGGCTACGAGCAGTACTTC
TRBV27	TRBD1	TRBJ1-2	once	CASRHRGLSGYTF	TGTGCCAGCAGACACAGGGGGCTGAGTGGCTACACCTTC
TRBV6-1	TRBD1	TRBJ1-1	-	CASSEGTGKNTEAFF	TGTGCCAGCAGTGAAGGGACAGGGAAGAACACTGAAGCTTTCTTT
TRBV19	-	TRBJ1-2	once	CASTPRGRDYGYTF	TGTGCCAGTACCCCCCGGGGGCGCGACTATGGCTACACCTTC
TRBV10-3	-	TRBJ2-2	-	CAIGGEDKNTGELFF	TGTGCCATAGGAGGGGAGGATAAGAACACCGGGGAGCTGTTTTTT
TRBV30	TRBD1	TRBJ2-7	-	CAWRGETGGYEQYF	TGTGCCTGGAGGGGAGAGACAGGGGGCTACGAGCAGTACTTC
TRBV9	TRBD1	TRBJ1-2	few	CASSVVSGGGYTF	TGTGCCAGCAGCGTAGTTTCAGGGGGTGGCTACACCTTC
TRBV19	TRBD1	TRBJ2-7	-	CASSSDRGVYEQYF	TGTGCCAGTAGTTCGGACAGGGGGGTCTACGAGCAGTACTTC
TRBV13	-	TRBJ2-7	-	CASSLGNPYEQYF	TGTGCCAGCAGCTTAGGGAACCCCTACGAGCAGTACTTC
TRBV27	-	TRBJ2-5	-	CASSLIRGAETQYF	TGTGCCAGCAGTTTAATCCGCGGGGCAGAGACCCAGTACTTC
TRBV5-4	-	TRBJ2-5	-	CASRREETQYF	TGTGCCAGCAGACGAGAGGAGACCCAGTACTTC
TRBV11-2	TRBD1	TRBJ2-7	-	CASRTTGVEQYF	TGTGCCAGCAGAACGACAGGGGTCGAGCAGTACTTC
TRBV19	-	TRBJ2-1	-	CASSIAAGRSYNEQFF	TGTGCCAGTAGTATAGCGGCGGGGCGATCCTACAATGAGCAGTTCTTC
TRBV9	TRBD1	TRBJ1-2	-	CASSVAGTGGDRGYTF	TGTGCCAGCAGCGTAGCTGGTACAGGGGGGGATCGTGGCTACACCTTC
TRBV5-8	-	TRBJ1-5	-	CASSDGQYSNQPQHF	TGTGCCAGCAGCGACGGACAGTATAGCAATCAGCCCCAGCATTTT